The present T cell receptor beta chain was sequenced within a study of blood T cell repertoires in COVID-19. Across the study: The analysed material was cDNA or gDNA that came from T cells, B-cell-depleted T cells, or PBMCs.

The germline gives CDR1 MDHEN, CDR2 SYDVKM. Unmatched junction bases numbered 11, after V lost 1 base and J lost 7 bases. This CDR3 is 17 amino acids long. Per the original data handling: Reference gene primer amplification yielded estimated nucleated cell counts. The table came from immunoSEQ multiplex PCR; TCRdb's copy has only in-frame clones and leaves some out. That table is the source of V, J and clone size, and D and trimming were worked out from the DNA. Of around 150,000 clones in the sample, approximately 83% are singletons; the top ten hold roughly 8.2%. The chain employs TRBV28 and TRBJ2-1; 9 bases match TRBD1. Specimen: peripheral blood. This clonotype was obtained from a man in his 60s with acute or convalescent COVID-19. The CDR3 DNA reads TGTGCCAGCAGTTTATACCTACGACAGGGGGTGGGGAATGAGCAGTTCTTC. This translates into CASSLYLRQGVGNEQFF.